This TCR beta chain was recovered during a study of control samples from healthy donors and cancer patients. The data were produced by immunoSEQ multiplex PCR, yet TCRdb's version contains in-frame clones alone and is incomplete. The sample yields roughly 370,000 clones, around 90% seen once. J lost 4 bases, V lost 4 bases, and 5 bases had no gene match. This CDR3 is built from 15 residues. Germline V lookup: CDR1 SGHTA, CDR2 FQGTGA. Sequenced: PBMCs. V is TRBV7-3 and J is TRBJ2-1, with TRBD1 matching 9 bases. The receptor was derived from a man in his forties with head and neck cancer. CDR3 DNA sequence: TGTGCCAGCAGCTCGTCCGGGACAGGGTACAATGAGCAGTTCTTC. This translates into CASSSSGTGYNEQFF.